What follows are 17 T cell receptor beta chains derived from one specimen sequenced in a study of naive and memory T cell subsets (dated by TCRdb to 2017 to 2019). Libraries were constructed by UMI-ligation and nested PCR. The sequencer was an Illumina MiSeq. An equimolar mix of two oligonucleotides covering both TRBC1 and TRBC2 was used as the beta constant-region primer. Four rounds of PCR were used to amplify ligated cDNA, with nested alpha and beta constant-region primers being used together with the SP2 primer. The raw public reads went through TCRdb reprocessing: fastp at Q25, MiXCR clone calling, in-frame beta chains kept. Rows are combined by CDR3 protein, so each entry shows the most common genes and DNA. Recorded for this sample are 130,000 or so distinct CDR3 sequences; roughly 32% of them occurred a single time. The ten largest clones represent 0.8% to 1% of the sample. The sequenced sample was central memory CD4+ T cells from blood. Explained via the paper, the cell subset or site label denotes: central memory, CD45RA- CD27+. The origin of the receptors is a human donor in good health.

The chain has TRBV7-3 and TRBJ2-7, with 9 bases matching TRBD2. Trimming cost V 3 bases and J 1 base; bases outside gene matches: 4. This CDR3 region has 15 residues. The germline gives CDR1 SGHTA, CDR2 FQGTGA. This chain's CDR3 is CASSLAGGNSYEQYF. The CDR3 DNA is TGTGCCAGCAGCTTGGCGGGAGGGAATTCCTACGAGCAGTACTTC.

The chain links TRBV29-1 to TRBJ2-5; a possible D gene is TRBD1 (5 bases). The germline V and J ends were trimmed by 5 bases and 5 bases, with 12 bases remaining between them. The CDR3 covers 12 residues. Germline CDR1 and CDR2: SQVTM and ANQGSEA. In DNA form, the CDR3 reads TGCAGCGTTATACAGGAGATGGAGACCCAGTACTTC. Translating gives CSVIQEMETQYF.

In its sample, this clonotype was seen a few times. This sequence joins TRBV6-5 and TRBJ2-7; tentative D call: TRBD2 (6 bases). The CDR3 length is 14 residues. The V end lost 3 bases, the J end lost 4 bases, and 13 bases lay between the germline ends. CDR1 is MNHEY and CDR2 is SVGAGI in the germline V gene. The DNA for the CDR3 is TGTGCCAGCAGTTATACGGGGAGGAGTTACGAGCAGTACTTC. Amino acids: CASSYTGRSYEQYF.

The chain employs TRBV5-1 and TRBJ2-7; 9 bases align to TRBD1. The V gene's germline CDR1 is SGHRS and CDR2 YFSETQ. The V and J ends lost 5 bases and 3 bases, in that order; junction bases with no gene match: 6. The CDR3 totals 14 residues. The CDR3 protein is CASSLETGGYEQYF. The CDR3 nucleotides are TGCGCCAGCAGTCTCGAGACAGGGGGCTACGAGCAGTACTTC. Based on the CDR3 plus reference TRBV5-1 and TRBJ2-7, the full variable domain is KAGVTQTPRYLIKTRGQQVTLSCSPISGHRSVSWYQQTPGQGLQFLFEYFSETQRNKGNFPGRFSGRQFSNSRSEMNVSTLELGDSALYLCASSLETGGYEQYFGPGTRLTVT.

The gene calls are TRBV7-9 and TRBJ1-1; D gene uncertain. This CDR3 is built from 14 residues. V lost 5 bases and J lost 5, with 15 bases in between. Germline assignment: CDR1 SEHNR and CDR2 FQNEAQ (reference sequence). The CDR3 DNA is TGTGCCAGCAGCCTGCAGTCCGGGTTAACTGAAGCTTTCTTT. Amino acid sequence: CASSLQSGLTEAFF. The variable domain in full, with the rest retrieved from reference TRBV7-9 and TRBJ1-1, is DTGVSQNPRHKITKRGQNVTFRCDPISEHNRLYWYRQTLGQGPEFLTYFQNEAQLEKSRLLSDRFSAERPKGSFSTLEIQRTEQGDSAMYLCASSLQSGLTEAFFGQGTRLTVV.

The table lists this clonotype with a few counts. In nucleotides, the CDR3 is TGTGCCAGCAGCTTAAGGAGGAGCACAGATACGCAGTATTTT. This gives the protein CASSLRRSTDTQYF. The genes are TRBV7-8 and TRBJ2-3; D possibly corresponds to TRBD2 (5 bases). Germline assignment: CDR1 SGHVS and CDR2 FQNEAQ. V was shortened by 2 bases and J by 0 bases, with 6 bases between the two germline ends. The CDR3 is 14 residues long.

The chain has TRBV12-3 or TRBV12-4 and TRBJ2-2; the match to TRBD2 covers 9 bases. The junction had 3 bases not matched to a gene; V was cut back by 3 bases and J by 1 base. This CDR3 is 16 amino acids long. The CDR3: CASSLALAGNTGELFF. CDR3 DNA sequence: TGTGCCAGCAGTTTGGCACTAGCGGGGAACACCGGGGAGCTGTTTTTT.

This clonotype was picked up a small number of times. V is TRBV29-1 and J is TRBJ2-3; D remains ambiguous. This CDR3 contains 12 residues. With 7 bases removed from V and 8 bases from J, the gap between germline ends came to 16 bases. Germline loops: CDR1 SQVTM, CDR2 ANQGSEA. The CDR3 coding sequence is TGCAGCGCCGTTGAGGCGCCGGTTACGCAGTATTTT. Its protein product is CSAVEAPVTQYF.

The chain is built from TRBV5-5 and TRBJ2-5; TRBD2 matches at 12 bases. The V gene end was trimmed by 4 bases and the J gene end by 2 bases; junction bases not matched to a gene: 3. CDR3 length equals 15 residues. Germline V lookup: CDR1 SGHKS, CDR2 YYEKEE (reference sequence). The CDR3 sequence: CASSKTSGRQETQYF. In DNA, the CDR3 is TGTGCCAGCAGCAAGACTAGCGGGAGACAAGAGACCCAGTACTTC.

The rearrangement uses TRBV5-1 and TRBJ1-2; 7 positions agree with TRBD1. The germline V gene has CDR1 SGHRS and CDR2 YFSETQ. V trimming: 4 bases; J trimming: 4 bases; junction bases outside the gene matches: 10. There are 15 residues in the CDR3. Written as DNA, the CDR3 is TGCGCCAGCAGCCTCCAGACAGGGAATTTCTATGGCTACACCTTC. Amino acids: CASSLQTGNFYGYTF. Combining the CDR3 with reference TRBV5-1 and TRBJ1-2 gives the whole variable domain KAGVTQTPRYLIKTRGQQVTLSCSPISGHRSVSWYQQTPGQGLQFLFEYFSETQRNKGNFPGRFSGRQFSNSRSEMNVSTLELGDSALYLCASSLQTGNFYGYTFGSGTRLTVV.

This clonotype occurred many times. J is TRBJ2-3 and V is TRBV7-2, with D perhaps matching TRBD1 (6 bases). Germline CDR1 SGHTA, CDR2 FQGNSA. This CDR3 spans 16 amino acids. V dropped 5 bases and J dropped 0 bases, with 15 bases sitting between them. The CDR3 protein is CASSPFRGTSTDTQYF. The DNA for the CDR3 is TGTGCCAGCAGCCCCTTCAGGGGCACTAGCACAGATACGCAGTATTTT.

In its sample, this clonotype was seen once. CDR3 in amino acids: CASSPSTGSYNEQFF. CDR3 nucleotide sequence: TGTGCCAGCAGCCCCTCCACGGGGTCCTACAATGAGCAGTTCTTC. The chain carries TRBV11-2 and TRBJ2-1, with a possible D match to TRBD2 (5 bases). The CDR3 runs 15 residues. The V gene lost 5 bases and the J gene lost 1 base, with 12 bases spanning the gap. CDR1 SGHAT and CDR2 FQNNGV come from the germline V gene.

The chain carries TRBV7-2 and TRBJ2-5, with TRBD1 matching 7 bases. Germline CDR1 reads SGHTA; CDR2 reads FQGNSA. This CDR3 is 15 amino acids long. V dropped 5 bases and J dropped 4; count of bases not matched to a gene: 10. The CDR3 DNA reads as TGTGCCAGCAGCGTAGACTCAAACAGGGGAGAGACCCAGTACTTC. It encodes CASSVDSNRGETQYF.

This clonotype was picked up a small number of times. The chain uses TRBV25-1 and TRBJ2-7; 8 nucleotides match TRBD1. Germline CDR1 and CDR2: MGHDK and SYGVNS. This CDR3 region has 15 residues. Trimming took 4 bases from V and 2 from J; bases not matched to a gene: 7. The DNA of the CDR3 is TGTGCCAGCAGTGGAACCGGGACAGGAACCTACGAGCAGTACTTC. It yields the protein CASSGTGTGTYEQYF.

This clonotype was detected once. The chain recombines TRBV11-1 with TRBJ1-1; D is perhaps TRBD1 (5 bases). Looked up from germline, CDR1 is SGHAT and CDR2 is FQDESV (reference sequence). This CDR3 is 14 amino acids long. The V and J ends lost 4 bases and 5 bases respectively, with 14 bases between them. The CDR3 nucleotides are TGTGCCAGCAGCTCACCACTGGGGGGGACTGAAGCTTTCTTT. It encodes CASSSPLGGTEAFF.

The rearrangement joins TRBV4-3 to TRBJ1-4; D call uncertain. Trimming stripped 3 bases from V and 5 bases from J, with 7 bases between. CDR1 and CDR2 from the germline V gene are LGHNA and YSLEER. This CDR3 comprises 13 residues. In nucleotides, the CDR3 is TGCGCCAGCAGCCAGACGACGAATGAAAAACTGTTTTTT. Amino acids: CASSQTTNEKLFF.

The sample holds a few counts of this clonotype. V usage is TRBV28 and J usage is TRBJ1-1; D uncertain. V was trimmed by 3 bases and J by 6 bases, leaving 14 bases between them. This CDR3 has 14 amino acids. The germline gives CDR1 MDHEN, CDR2 SYDVKM. This CDR3 reads CASSFVGGRAEAFF. Written as DNA, the CDR3 is TGTGCCAGCAGTTTTGTAGGAGGACGGGCTGAAGCTTTCTTT.